This T cell receptor beta chain originates from a study of blood T cell repertoires in COVID-19 (TCRdb year 2020). For context, the study as a whole: Samples from collaborators originated in the United States, Italy and Spain and spanned both the acute and convalescent phases of COVID-19. The prospective study material was composed of cDNA or gDNA derived from T cells, B-cell-depleted T cells, or PBMCs. The sample metadata nearly always contained a de-identified subject ID, COVID-19 status, age in years and sex. Where available, HLA class I and class II types were taken from metadata supplied by the sample provider and were not determined by assay-based typing. Subjects who had been exposed to COVID-19, were actively infected with it, or had recovered from it provided the deeply sampled blood TCRbeta repertoires that made up the dataset. The samples were drawn from two sources: the first 160 participants of the ongoing ImmuneRACE study, and 1,254 subjects contributed by 6 global collaborators. The repertoires were released in a freely available public database intended as a resource for research on the immune response to SARS-CoV-2.

TCRbeta CDR3 regions were amplified from genomic DNA by means of the immunoSEQ Assay, a bias-controlled multiplex PCR. On the study's bioinformatics: Within the assay, amplification of reference gene primers was used to estimate how many nucleated cells each sample contained. To quantify the absolute abundance of each unique TCRbeta CDR3 rearrangement, sequence reads were collapsed and filtered. Productive Simpson clonality was computed per sample as the square root of Simpson's diversity index over productive rearrangements. In its TCRdb copy, this immuneACCESS table keeps in-frame sequences only and misses some clones. Where compared with another copy, unresolved V genes explain less than half of these, and the others have no known cause. V and J calls and clone size come straight from that table; D and trimming were deduced from the DNA. A total of tens of thousands of clones appear in this sample, around 83% of them only once. 13% of the sample is taken by the ten largest.

The paper's findings and limits, for the study overall: The quantity of clinical and demographic metadata differed by source and by participant and was supplied without curation.

CDR1 SGHAT and CDR2 FQNNGV are derived from the germline V gene. Taken from cysteine to phenylalanine, the CDR3 has 13 residues. Here the CDR3 DNA is all that survives: 39 bases in frame from base 1. V loses 3 bases of germline sequence and J loses 8 bases, and the interval between the two ends is 12 bases. Each collaborating institution followed its own protocols to collect whole blood in K2EDTA tubes. For TCRbeta analysis, collaborators shipped samples in one of three forms: frozen whole blood, isolated PBMCs, or DNA extracted from either of those sample types. About this clone: Its antigen is currently not known. Per-nucleotide qualities are absent, and no much larger clonotype sits a single base away.

Sequencing input: peripheral blood. The chain is made from TRBV11-2 and TRBJ2-3, and perhaps TRBD2 as D gene, on 6 matching bases. This sequence originates from a woman in her 70s in a cohort sampled during active COVID-19. The bases read TGTGCCAGCAGCTTGGGGGGTCTAGGTACGCAGTATTTT. Protein translation: CASSLGGLGTQYF.